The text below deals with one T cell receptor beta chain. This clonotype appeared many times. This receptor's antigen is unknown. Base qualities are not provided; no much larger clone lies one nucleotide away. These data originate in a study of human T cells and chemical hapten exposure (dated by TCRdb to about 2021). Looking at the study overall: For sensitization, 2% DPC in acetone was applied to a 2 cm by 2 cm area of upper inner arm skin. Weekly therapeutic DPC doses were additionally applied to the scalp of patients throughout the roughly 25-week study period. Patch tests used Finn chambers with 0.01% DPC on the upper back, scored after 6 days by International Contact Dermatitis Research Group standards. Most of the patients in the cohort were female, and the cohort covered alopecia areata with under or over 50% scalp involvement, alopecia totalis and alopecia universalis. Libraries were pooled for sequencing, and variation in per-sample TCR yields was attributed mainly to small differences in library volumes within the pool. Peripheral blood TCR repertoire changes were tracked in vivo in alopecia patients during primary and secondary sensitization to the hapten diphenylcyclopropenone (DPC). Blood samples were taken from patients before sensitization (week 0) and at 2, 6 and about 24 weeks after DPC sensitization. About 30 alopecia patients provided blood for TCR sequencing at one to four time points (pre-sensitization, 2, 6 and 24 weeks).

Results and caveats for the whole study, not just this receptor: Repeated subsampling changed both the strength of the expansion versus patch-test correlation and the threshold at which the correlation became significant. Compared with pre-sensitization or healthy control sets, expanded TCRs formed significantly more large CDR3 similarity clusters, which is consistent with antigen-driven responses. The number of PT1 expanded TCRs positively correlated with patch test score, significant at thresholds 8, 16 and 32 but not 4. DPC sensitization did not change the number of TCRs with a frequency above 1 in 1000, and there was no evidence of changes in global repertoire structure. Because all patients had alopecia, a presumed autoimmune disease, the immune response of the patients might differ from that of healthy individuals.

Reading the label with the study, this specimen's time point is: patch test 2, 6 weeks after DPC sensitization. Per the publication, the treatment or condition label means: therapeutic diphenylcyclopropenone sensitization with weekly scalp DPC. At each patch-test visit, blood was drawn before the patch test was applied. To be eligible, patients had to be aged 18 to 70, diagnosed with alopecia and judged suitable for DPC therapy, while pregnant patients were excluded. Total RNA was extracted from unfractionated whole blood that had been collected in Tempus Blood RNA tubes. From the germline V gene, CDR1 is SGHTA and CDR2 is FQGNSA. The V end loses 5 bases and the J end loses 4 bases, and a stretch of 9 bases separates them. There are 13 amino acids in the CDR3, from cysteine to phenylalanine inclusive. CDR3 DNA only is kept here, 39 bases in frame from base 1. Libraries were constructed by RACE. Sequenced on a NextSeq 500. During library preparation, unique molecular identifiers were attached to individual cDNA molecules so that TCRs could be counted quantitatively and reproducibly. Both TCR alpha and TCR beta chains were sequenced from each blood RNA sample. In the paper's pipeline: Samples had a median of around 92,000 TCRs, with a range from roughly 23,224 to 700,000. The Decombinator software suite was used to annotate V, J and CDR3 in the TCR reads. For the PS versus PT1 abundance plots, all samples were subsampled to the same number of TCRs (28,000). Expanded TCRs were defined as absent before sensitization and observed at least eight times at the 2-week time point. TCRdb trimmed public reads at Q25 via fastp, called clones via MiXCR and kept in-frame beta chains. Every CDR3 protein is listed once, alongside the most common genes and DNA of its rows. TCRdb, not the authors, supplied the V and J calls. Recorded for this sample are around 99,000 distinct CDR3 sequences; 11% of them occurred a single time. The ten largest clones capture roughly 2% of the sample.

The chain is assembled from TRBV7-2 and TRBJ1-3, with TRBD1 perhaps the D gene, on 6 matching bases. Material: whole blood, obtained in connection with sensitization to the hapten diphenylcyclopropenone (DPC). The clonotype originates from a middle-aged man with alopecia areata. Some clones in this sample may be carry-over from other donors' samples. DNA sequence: TGTGCCAGCAGCCCAGACAGGGGAAACACCATATATTTT. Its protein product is CASSPDRGNTIYF. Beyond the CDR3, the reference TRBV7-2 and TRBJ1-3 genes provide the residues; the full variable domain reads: GAGVSQSPSNKVTEKGKDVELRCDPISGHTALYWYRQSLGQGLEFLIYFQGNSAPDKSGLPSDRFSAERTGGSVSTLTIQRTQQEDSAVYLCASSPDRGNTIYFGEGSWLTVV.